These 24 T cell receptor beta chains originate from one sample sequenced in a study of blood T cell repertoires in COVID-19. TCRdb's copy holds only in-frame clones and misses some; the assay was immunoSEQ multiplex PCR. This sample has around 310,000 clones; approximately 91% occur once, and the top ten carry about 9.9%. Sequencing was carried out using PBMCs or T cells enriched from blood (not recorded which). Source of these receptors: a woman between 35 and 50 years old who had recovered from COVID-19.

This chain connects TRBV29-1 to TRBJ2-2, with D tentatively TRBD2 (6 bases). Trimming left V 5 bases short and J 7 bases short, with 20 bases between. CDR3 length: 15 residues. Germline V gives CDR1 SQVTM, CDR2 ANQGSEA. Written as DNA, the CDR3 is TGCAGCGTTCTAGTGGGGGGAACCTGGGGCGGGGAGCTGTTTTTT. Amino acids: CSVLVGGTWGGELFF.

The rearrangement uses TRBV15 and TRBJ1-1; D is undetermined. This CDR3 is built from 13 residues. In germline, CDR1 is LNHNV, CDR2 YYDKDF (reference sequence). Trimming removed 3 bases from V and 0 bases from J, with 5 bases in between. In DNA, the CDR3 is TGTGCCACCAGCAGGAGTATGAACACTGAAGCTTTCTTT. Translated: CATSRSMNTEAFF.

The chain recombines TRBV6-2 or TRBV6-3 with TRBJ2-1; D might be TRBD2 (5 bases). This CDR3 contains 16 residues. Germline CDR1 is MNHEY and CDR2 is SVGEGT. V was pared by 0 bases and J by 5 bases, with 14 bases between. CDR3 bases: TGTGCCAGCAGTTACTCGGGTGGGCGGGCGAACAATGAGCAGTTCTTC. As protein: CASSYSGGRANNEQFF.

The gene calls are TRBV5-6 and TRBJ1-2, with a tentative D call TRBD1 (6 bases). Per the germline V gene, CDR1 is SGHDT and CDR2 is YYEEEE. The CDR3 covers 13 residues. The V gene lost 5 bases and the J gene lost 8 bases, with 16 bases spanning the gap. The chain's CDR3 is CASSFWTAWGYTF. CDR3 sequence (DNA): TGTGCCAGCAGTTTCTGGACAGCCTGGGGCTACACCTTC.

The rearrangement uses TRBV6-5 and TRBJ2-1; D is perhaps TRBD1 (5 bases). The CDR3 runs to 15 residues. Trimming removed 7 bases at V and 4 bases at J, with 17 bases between. CDR1 is MNHEY and CDR2 is SVGAGI in the germline V gene. This CDR3 reads CASNVAGFGYNEQFF. CDR3 sequence (DNA): TGTGCCAGCAATGTTGCAGGGTTTGGGTACAATGAGCAGTTCTTC.

The genes are TRBV7-2 and TRBJ2-7; 9 bases are a match to TRBD2. V was pared by 4 bases and J by 13 bases, with 8 bases of the junction left unmatched. Germline lookup yields CDR1 SGHTA and CDR2 FQGNSA. The CDR3 has 12 amino acids. The DNA for the CDR3 is TGTGCCAGCAGCTCCTCGGGACTAGCAGATTACTTC. It translates to CASSSSGLADYF. The full variable domain, with the rest looked up from reference TRBV7-2 and TRBJ2-7, is GAGVSQSPSNKVTEKGKDVELRCDPISGHTALYWYRQSLGQGLEFLIYFQGNSAPDKSGLPSDRFSAERTGGSVSTLTIQRTQQEDSAVYLCASSSSGLADYFGPGTRLTVT.

V usage is TRBV6-1 and J usage is TRBJ1-1; D call uncertain. Germline V gene data show CDR1 as MNHNS and CDR2 as SASEGT. V lost 2 bases, J lost 6 bases, and 10 bases lay in between. CDR3 size: 13 residues. CDR3 DNA: TGTGCCAGCAGTGAACCCCTCCCCGCTGAAGCTTTCTTT. This sequence encodes CASSEPLPAEAFF.

CDR3 sequence (DNA): TGCGCCAGCAGCCACCCCGGGACTAGCTCCTACAATGAGCAGTTCTTC. Protein product: CASSHPGTSSYNEQFF. The chain has TRBV4-1 and TRBJ2-1; 8 bases align to TRBD2. The V and J ends lost 3 bases and 0 bases, in that order; junction bases with no gene match: 4. Germline CDR1 reads MGHRA; CDR2 reads YSYEKL. The CDR3 loop spans 16 amino acids.

V gene TRBV29-1 combines with J gene TRBJ1-2; 11 nucleotides align to TRBD1. This CDR3 has 15 amino acids. J gave up 5 bases and V 5 bases, and 10 bases lay outside the gene matches. Germline CDR1 and CDR2: SQVTM and ANQGSEA. CDR3 bases: TGCAGCGTTAAAGGACAGGGGGCAAATCCTTATGGCTACACCTTC. Translation: CSVKGQGANPYGYTF.

The rearrangement joins TRBV7-2 to TRBJ2-1; the D gene is possibly TRBD2 (6 bases). The CDR3 consists of 15 residues. Trimming cost V 6 bases and J 2 bases, with 14 bases left between them. Germline CDR1 reads SGHTA; CDR2 reads FQGNSA. Written as DNA, the CDR3 is TGTGCCAGCAGACCGACTAGGGAGCCCTACAATGAGCAGTTCTTC. Its protein is CASRPTREPYNEQFF.

V and J are TRBV2 and TRBJ2-5, with a weak D call TRBD1 (5 bases). Between the trimmed V and J ends, which lost 5 bases and 0 bases, there was a span of 10 bases. The germline gives CDR1 SNHLY, CDR2 FYNNEI. The CDR3 runs 14 residues. In DNA form, the CDR3 reads TGTGCCAGCAGTAGCTCAGGGTACCAAGAGACCCAGTACTTC. As protein: CASSSSGYQETQYF. The full variable domain, its missing parts supplied by reference TRBV2 and TRBJ2-5, is EPEVTQTPSHQVTQMGQEVILRCVPISNHLYFYWYRQILGQKVEFLVSFYNNEISEKSEIFDDQFSVERPDGSNFTLKIRSTKLEDSAMYFCASSSSGYQETQYFGPGTRLLVL.

The chain employs TRBV4-1 and TRBJ2-7; D unclear. CDR1 is MGHRA and CDR2 is YSYEKL in the germline V gene. The CDR3 runs 13 residues. V lost 1 base, J lost 5 bases, and 9 bases lay in between. CDR3: CASSQVVENEQYF. CDR3 DNA: TGCGCCAGCAGCCAAGTGGTAGAAAACGAGCAGTACTTC.

The rearrangement joins TRBV15 to TRBJ1-6; 8 bases align to TRBD1. The CDR3 sequence is 14 residues long. J was trimmed by 7 bases and V by 5 bases; bases with no gene match: 4. Germline V CDR1 and CDR2: LNHNV, YYDKDF (reference sequence). CDR3 nucleotide sequence: TGTGCCACCAGCCTCGACAGGGGAAATTCACCCCTCCACTTT. This gives the protein CATSLDRGNSPLHF.

The rearrangement uses TRBV4-3 and TRBJ2-3; 7 bases are shared with TRBD2. V shed 4 bases, J shed 0 bases, and the junction held 4 bases outside the gene matches. Germline loops: CDR1 LGHNA, CDR2 YSLEER. CDR3 length: 15 residues. The CDR3: CASSLWGGSTDTQYF. The CDR3 DNA is TGCGCCAGCAGCCTATGGGGGGGGAGCACAGATACGCAGTATTTT.

The rearrangement joins TRBV12-5 to TRBJ2-3; tentatively, D is TRBD2 (6 bases). Trimming left V 0 bases short and J 0 bases short, with 22 bases between. Germline-derived CDR1 and CDR2 are LGHNT and FRNRAP. The CDR3 is 20 residues long. The DNA for the CDR3 is TGTGCTAGTGGTTTGGTACTCGACTCGTGGGTAGCGGCTAGCACAGATACGCAGTATTTT. It translates to CASGLVLDSWVAASTDTQYF.

The J gene is TRBJ2-1, the V gene TRBV7-2; a possible D gene is TRBD1 (5 bases). In germline, CDR1 is SGHTA, CDR2 FQGNSA. CDR3 length equals 12 residues. V lost 3 bases and J lost 8, with 8 bases in between. CDR3 in DNA: TGTGCCAGCAGCTTCGACAGATATGAGCAGTTCTTC. Protein product: CASSFDRYEQFF.

The DNA of the CDR3 is TGCGCCAGCAGCCTCAGGGCGGGAGTATACAATGAGCAGTTCTTC. Its translation: CASSLRAGVYNEQFF. This sequence joins TRBV5-1 and TRBJ2-1; 7 bases agree with TRBD2. The CDR3 totals 15 residues. Germline loops: CDR1 SGHRS, CDR2 YFSETQ. V shed 4 bases, J shed 4 bases, and the junction held 8 bases outside the gene matches. Full variable domain (outside the CDR3, taken from reference TRBV5-1 and TRBJ2-1): KAGVTQTPRYLIKTRGQQVTLSCSPISGHRSVSWYQQTPGQGLQFLFEYFSETQRNKGNFPGRFSGRQFSNSRSEMNVSTLELGDSALYLCASSLRAGVYNEQFFGPGTRLTVL.

This chain links TRBV27 with TRBJ2-7, with D possibly TRBD2 on 5 matching bases. The germline V gene encodes CDR1 MNHEY and CDR2 SMNVEV (reference sequence). V was cut by 6 bases and J by 5 bases, with 14 bases left in between. The CDR3 consists of 13 residues. Here the CDR3 reads CASSPQLGNEQYF. DNA of the CDR3: TGTGCCAGCAGCCCCCAGCTCGGGAACGAGCAGTACTTC.

The CDR3 bases are TGTGCCAGCAGCCCGTTCCGCACAGATACGCAGTATTTT. Encoded protein: CASSPFRTDTQYF. J is TRBJ2-3 and V is TRBV7-2; D is unresolved. V lost 5 bases to trimming and J lost 1 base, with 7 bases between them. The CDR3 sequence is 13 residues long. From germline, CDR1 is SGHTA and CDR2 FQGNSA.

The count of this clone is one. V usage is TRBV29-1 and J usage is TRBJ2-7, with D maybe TRBD2 (6 bases). There are 12 residues in the CDR3. Germline V gene lookup returns CDR1 SQVTM and CDR2 ANQGSEA. Trimming removed 5 bases from V and 3 bases from J, with 11 bases in between. In nucleotides, the CDR3 is TGCAGCGTTTCTGGGGGACTCTACGAGCAGTACTTC. Translated, it gives CSVSGGLYEQYF.

This clone was observed a handful of times. CDR3 sequence reads: CASSKADLRQPQHF. The CDR3 region has the DNA TGTGCCAGCAGCAAAGCGGACTTACGGCAGCCCCAGCATTTT. The chain recombines TRBV21-1 with TRBJ1-5. TRBV21-1 has pseudogene status. The CDR3 is made up of 14 amino acids.

The gene calls are TRBV6-5 and TRBJ1-5, with 8 bases lining up with TRBD1. CDR1 and CDR2 (germline): MNHEY, SVGAGI. The ends lost 6 bases at V and 3 bases at J; junction bases unmatched: 4. This CDR3 has 14 residues. In DNA, the CDR3 is TGTGCCAGCAGAGAGGACAGGGCCAATCAGCCCCAGCATTTT. Translating gives CASREDRANQPQHF.

The CDR3 sequence: CASSSAGTGLYEQYF. The CDR3 region has the DNA TGTGCCAGCAGTTCCGCCGGGACAGGGTTGTACGAGCAGTACTTC. V is TRBV6-5 and J is TRBJ2-7, with 9 bases matching TRBD1. Germline values: CDR1 MNHEY, CDR2 SVGAGI. The CDR3 contains 15 residues. V dropped 4 bases and J dropped 4; count of bases not matched to a gene: 8.

The V and J genes are TRBV6-2 or TRBV6-3 and TRBJ1-6, with TRBD1 matching 8 bases. This CDR3 comprises 17 residues. The V segment lost 5 bases and the J segment 5 bases; nucleotides outside the gene matches: 11. Germline CDR1 and CDR2: MNHEY and SVGEGT. As DNA, the CDR3 is TGTGCCAGCAGTCCATCCAATCCGACAGGGGATAATTCACCCCTCCACTTT. Encoded protein: CASSPSNPTGDNSPLHF.